The T cell receptor (beta chain) described here comes from a study of cytomegalovirus exposure and HLA in healthy donors. Study in general: An earlier analysis found some 120 million unique TCR beta sequences from about 179 million T cells. In an early release, HLA-typed donors contributed some 80 million unique TCR sequences.

Germline values: CDR1 GTSNPN, CDR2 SVGIG (reference sequence). This CDR3 is built from 14 residues. Trimming removed 0 bases from V and 2 bases from J, with 11 bases in between. Points from the study as a whole: Clonal expansion was found to be greater in HLA-associated TCR beta chains than in equally common others in a later analysis. Most sequenced TCRs were rare (though some public TCRs occurred in many donors).

As for this clone: As yet, its antigen is unknown.

The PCR was carried out with 60 Vbeta primers and 13 Jbeta primers. The repertoire was sequenced with immunoSEQ multiplex PCR; TCRdb's copy has only in-frame clones and lacks some. The data hold under 200,000 clones, with around 80% observed a single time. The sample was PBMCs. The receptor was derived from a female donor in good health and CMV-seronegative. The chain employs TRBV30 and TRBJ2-7; TRBD2 might be the D (5 bases). CDR3 bases: TGTGCCTGGAGTGTGCGAGGGTTTACCTACGAGCAGTACTTC. Amino acids: CAWSVRGFTYEQYF.